Listed below are T cell receptor beta chains from one sample, sequenced in a study of identical twins. One entry per CDR3 protein results from TCRdb running MiXCR on the 5' RACE reads. The sample shows a few hundred thousand distinct CDR3 sequences, more than 9% of them seen only once. Separately, the same data were catalogued under a study of yellow fever vaccine responses in identical twins.

Sequencing input: PBMCs. The receptors here all came from a woman younger than 35 in good health. CDR3s include the opening cysteine and the closing phenylalanine or tryptophan. Each record gives: J gene, D gene, clone size, V gene, CDR3 DNA, CDR3 protein. D genes are given only for firm matches. Size is stated for part of the rows, as once, few or many counts, or as a class when the clone is expanded.

TRBJ1-2 | . | . | TRBV4-2 | TGTGCCAGCAGCCAAGTACTGAACAACTATGGCTACACCTTC | CASSQVLNNYGYTF
TRBJ2-5 | . | many | TRBV29-1 | TGCAGCGTTGACGTAGCCTCAGAGACCCAGTACTTC | CSVDVASETQYF
TRBJ1-1 | . | once | TRBV12-3/TRBV12-4 | TGTGCCAGCAGGAGGTGGACTGAAGCTTTCTTT | CASRRWTEAFF
TRBJ2-1 | TRBD2 | few | TRBV11-2 | TGTGCCAGCAGCTTAGTCGGGTCTTTCGGGGGGAACTCCTACAATGAGCAGTTCTTC | CASSLVGSFGGNSYNEQFF
TRBJ1-1 | . | few | TRBV7-8 | TGTGCCACAACTCCTCCGGGAGGGGCAGGGATGAGGACTGAAGCTTTCTTT | CATTPPGGAGMRTEAFF
TRBJ2-7 | . | . | TRBV20-1 | TGCAGTGCTCCGAGTGCAGGACTTAACTCCTACGAGCAGTACTTC | CSAPSAGLNSYEQYF
TRBJ2-7 | TRBD2 | few | TRBV20-1 | TGCAGTGCTAAAGCGGGGGTTACCGAGCAGTACTTC | CSAKAGVTEQYF
TRBJ2-1 | . | many | TRBV4-2 | TGTGCCAGCAGCCAGGACCGGGCTCAGGATGAGCAGTTCTTC | CASSQDRAQDEQFF
TRBJ2-1 | TRBD2 | . | TRBV4-3 | TGCGCCAGCAGCCTGGGACTAGCAGATGGCAATGAGCAGTTCTTC | CASSLGLADGNEQFF
TRBJ2-7 | . | few | TRBV10-3 | TGTGCCATCAGCAAGACAGGAGAGCAGTACTTC | CAISKTGEQYF
TRBJ2-7 | TRBD1 | many | TRBV29-1 | TGCAGCGTAAGGACAGGGAGGTCGTACGAGCAGTACTTC | CSVRTGRSYEQYF
TRBJ2-7 | TRBD2 | few | TRBV10-3 | TGTGCCATCAGCGGGGTGGGGGGGTACGAGCAGTACTTC | CAISGVGGYEQYF
TRBJ2-7 | . | . | TRBV6-6 | TGTGCCAGCATCGGGGACGGGCACGAGCAGTACTTC | CASIGDGHEQYF
TRBJ2-7 | TRBD1 | . | TRBV5-1 | TGCGCCAGCAGCCCGTACCTCGGACAGGGTCAACCCTACGAGCAGTACTTC | CASSPYLGQGQPYEQYF
TRBJ2-7 | . | few | TRBV14 | TGTGCCAGCAGCCCCCTACCCCCCTACGAGCAGTACTTC | CASSPLPPYEQYF
TRBJ2-2 | . | few | TRBV13 | TGTGCCAGCAGCCGCGGGGCGACCGGGGAGCTGTTTTTT | CASSRGATGELFF
TRBJ2-7 | . | many | TRBV6-2/TRBV6-3 | TGTGCCAGCAGAACCAACAAAGTAAACTACGAGCAGTACTTC | CASRTNKVNYEQYF
TRBJ2-7 | TRBD2 | few | TRBV4-2 | TGTGCCAGCAGCCAAGATAACACCGGACTAGCGGTCTACGAGCAGTACTTC | CASSQDNTGLAVYEQYF
TRBJ2-3 | . | few | TRBV6-1 | TGTGCCAGCAGTGATGTAACAGGGACAGATACGCAGTATTTT | CASSDVTGTDTQYF
TRBJ2-1 | TRBD2 | . | TRBV11-1 | TGTGCCAGCAGCTTAGCTTCTAGCGGGGGGGCGGGATCCCACAATGAGCAGTTCTTC | CASSLASSGGAGSHNEQFF
TRBJ1-1 | TRBD1 | many | TRBV7-8 | TGTGCCAGCAGACAGACAGGGATCACTGAAGCTTTCTTT | CASRQTGITEAFF
TRBJ1-1 | . | . | TRBV6-4 | TGTGCCAGCAGTGTGGACACGAACACTGAAGCTTTCTTT | CASSVDTNTEAFF
TRBJ1-1 | TRBD1 | few | TRBV5-6 | TGTGCCAGCAGCCGACGCCAGGGGGGTTGGACTGAAGCTTTCTTT | CASSRRQGGWTEAFF
TRBJ2-3 | . | many | TRBV20-1 | TGCAGTGCTAGAGATCGCGCCTCCACAGATACGCAGTATTTT | CSARDRASTDTQYF
TRBJ2-7 | TRBD1 | few | TRBV7-3 | TGTGCCAGCAGCATAGGGACAGGACTCTACGAGCAGTACTTC | CASSIGTGLYEQYF
TRBJ2-5 | TRBD1 | many | TRBV25-1 | TGTGCCAGCAGGTCCTCCGGGACAGAGAAAGAGACCCAGTACTTC | CASRSSGTEKETQYF
TRBJ2-6 | TRBD2 | . | TRBV11-2 | TGTGCCAGCAGTCCTGGCGGGAGGGCAGGGTGGTTTGGGGCCAACGTCCTGACTTTC | CASSPGGRAGWFGANVLTF
TRBJ2-1 | . | many | TRBV6-4 | TGTGCCAGCAGTGGGGATACAGGGCAGCCCTACAATGAGCAGTTCTTC | CASSGDTGQPYNEQFF
TRBJ2-3 | TRBD2 | . | TRBV5-6 | TGTGCCAGCAGCTTAGCGACTAGCGGCACAGATACGCAGTATTTT | CASSLATSGTDTQYF
TRBJ2-6 | TRBD1 | . | TRBV2 | TGTGCCAGCAGTGGGACAGGGCCTGGGGCCAACGTCCTGACTTTC | CASSGTGPGANVLTF
TRBJ2-5 | . | many | TRBV7-2 | TGTGCCAGCAGTTTACGCTCGAAGTTAAACATTTTTCAAGAGACCCAGTACTTC | CASSLRSKLNIFQETQYF
TRBJ2-7 | . | . | TRBV12-3/TRBV12-4 | TGTGCCAGCAGCCGGGACTTAAACTACGAGCAGTACTTC | CASSRDLNYEQYF
TRBJ2-5 | . | many | TRBV27 | TGTGCCAGCAGGACAGGTCGGGAGACCCAGTACTTC | CASRTGRETQYF
TRBJ2-7 | . | many | TRBV27 | TGTGCCAGCAGTCCCCGGGGTTCCTACGAGCAGTACTTC | CASSPRGSYEQYF
TRBJ1-6 | . | few | TRBV10-3 | TGTGCCATCAGTGAGGACAGCTATAATTCACCCCTCCACTTT | CAISEDSYNSPLHF
TRBJ2-3 | . | few | TRBV4-2 | TGTGCCAGCAGCCAAGGGGGGTCAGTTGCTAGCGGCACAGATACGCAGTATTTT | CASSQGGSVASGTDTQYF